This TCR beta chain emerged from a study of T cell responses to AZD1222 COVID-19 vaccine. Study outcomes and limitations: Regions left unmutated in variants are reportedly the target of nearly half of spike-specific TCRs. At study baseline, merely five or six AZD1222 recipients were seropositive.

The CDR3 length is 15 residues. CDR1 and CDR2 from the germline V gene are PRHDT and FYEKMQ (reference sequence). Trimming removed 7 bases from V and 4 bases from J; junction bases left unmatched: 12. Clones were sequenced by immunoSEQ multiplex PCR, and TCRdb holds only the in-frame ones, with some missing. Of about 130,000 clones listed, approximately 91% are singletons. As regards this clone: Its specificity is unknown.

J is TRBJ2-5 and V is TRBV13, with 7 bases fitting TRBD1. The TCR originated in an adult who received the AZD1222 COVID-19 vaccine. The sequenced sample was peripheral blood, obtained 28 days after the second AZD1222 dose. CDR3 protein: CASTSVRGPGETQYF. DNA of the CDR3: TGTGCCAGCACCTCTGTGAGGGGGCCAGGAGAGACCCAGTACTTC.